The clone carrying this T cell receptor beta chain was picked up one time. Its antigen is as yet unknown. Data came from immunoSEQ multiplex PCR; TCRdb stores just in-frame clones and leaves some out. The sample contains about 64,000 clones, about 90% of which appear only once. Time point described: cycle 4 day 1 (C4D1), after about 6 weeks of nivolumab. All patients experienced relapse after autologous stem cell transplantation, and brentuximab vedotin exposure was variable. This sample is drawn from a study of PD-1 blockade in classical Hodgkin lymphoma. Study findings and constraints: The diversity seen at baseline in complete responders resembled that of newly diagnosed patients. Researchers reported that CD4+ TCR diversity, though not CD8+, rose significantly by C4D1.

The germline V gene encodes CDR1 SGHDT and CDR2 YYEEEE. This CDR3 is built from 15 residues. With V trimmed by 1 base and J by 2 bases, 3 bases remained unmatched. This sequence originates from a human donor with classical Hodgkin lymphoma. The specimen was peripheral blood mononuclear cells (PBMCs), collected before the fourth cycle of nivolumab. J is TRBJ2-1 and V is TRBV5-6, with 7 bases lining up with TRBD2. The CDR3 coding sequence is TGTGCCAGCAGCTTGCCTAGCGGACCCTACAATGAGCAGTTCTTC. As protein: CASSLPSGPYNEQFF.